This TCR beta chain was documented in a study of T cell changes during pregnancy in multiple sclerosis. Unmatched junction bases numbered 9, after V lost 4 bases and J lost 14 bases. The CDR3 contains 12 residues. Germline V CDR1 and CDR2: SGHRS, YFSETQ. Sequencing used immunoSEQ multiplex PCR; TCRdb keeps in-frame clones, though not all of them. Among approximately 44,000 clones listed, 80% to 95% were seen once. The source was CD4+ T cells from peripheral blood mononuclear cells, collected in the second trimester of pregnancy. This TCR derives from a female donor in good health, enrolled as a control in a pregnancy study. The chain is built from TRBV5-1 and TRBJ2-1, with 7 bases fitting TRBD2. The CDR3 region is CASSVERGSEFF. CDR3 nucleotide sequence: TGCGCCAGCAGCGTCGAGCGGGGATCGGAGTTCTTC.